The 4 T cell receptor beta chains below come from one sample, sequenced in a study of cytomegalovirus exposure and HLA in healthy donors. This PCR relied on a set of 60 Vbeta primers and 13 Jbeta primers. Measured with immunoSEQ multiplex PCR; TCRdb has only the in-frame clones, and not every one. This table has fewer than 200,000 clones, about 80% appearing once. The sample consisted of PBMCs. These receptors all come from a girl aged 5-17 years in good health and CMV-seropositive.

The rearrangement joins TRBV18 to TRBJ2-3; maybe TRBD1 (6 bases). The germline V gene has CDR1 KGHSH and CDR2 LQKENI. The V and J ends lost 5 bases and 6 bases respectively, with 12 bases between them. The CDR3 is made up of 13 amino acids. The CDR3 nucleotides read TGTGCCAGCTCAGCAGGGGCCGGGGATACGCAGTATTTT. Translation gives CASSAGAGDTQYF.

This chain connects TRBV6-5 to TRBJ2-3, with TRBD2 matching over 10 bases. CDR1 and CDR2 from the germline V gene are MNHEY and SVGAGI. Trimming at V came to 4 bases and at J to 3 bases, leaving 4 bases not matched to a gene. This CDR3 is 15 amino acids long. CDR3: CASSSLAGATDTQYF. The CDR3 nucleotides are TGTGCCAGCAGTTCCCTAGCGGGAGCAACAGATACGCAGTATTTT.

The chain combines TRBV19 with TRBJ1-4; D uncertain. This CDR3 region has 17 residues. Trimming cost V 5 bases and J 7 bases, with 23 bases left between them. Germline CDR1 reads LNHDA; CDR2 reads SQIVND (reference sequence). The CDR3 spells CASSASIPTSGGEKLFF. Here the CDR3 DNA reads TGTGCCAGTAGTGCCTCCATACCGACTAGCGGAGGTGAAAAACTGTTTTTT.

The chain uses TRBV7-8 and TRBJ1-1, with 9 bases lining up with TRBD1. V shed 5 bases, J shed 4 bases, and the junction held 14 bases outside the gene matches. Germline values: CDR1 SGHVS, CDR2 FQNEAQ. The CDR3 extends over 17 amino acids. For the CDR3, the DNA is TGTGCCAGCAGCCCACGGGACAGGGAAGTTTTCGGCACTGAAGCTTTCTTT. The encoded protein is CASSPRDREVFGTEAFF.